The 19 T cell receptor beta chains given below trace back to one sample, sequenced in a study of T-cell memory formation after mild COVID-19. TCRdb redid the calling of the 5' RACE reads with MiXCR, one entry per CDR3 protein. The sample shows fewer than 50,000 distinct CDR3 sequences, about a tenth of them seen only once. The sample comprised PBMCs or a T cell subset sorted from them (not recorded which). The receptors were sampled from an adult woman who had mild COVID-19 (a few samples of this study predate the infection). Cell type and time point are not known.

The chain links TRBV7-2 to TRBJ1-6, with TRBD1 matching over 8 bases. Trimming took 4 bases from V and 7 from J; bases not matched to a gene: 9. Germline V gives CDR1 SGHTA, CDR2 FQGNSA. The CDR3 is 16 amino acids. In DNA, the CDR3 is TGTGCCAGCAGCTATACCCGGACAGGGCAAAATTCACCCCTCCACTTT. It encodes CASSYTRTGQNSPLHF.

The V call is TRBV6-6, the J call TRBJ2-7, with D uncertain. Trimming cost V 0 bases and J 3 bases, with 9 bases left between them. The CDR3 contains 14 residues. In germline, CDR1 is MNHNY, CDR2 SVGAGI (reference sequence). CDR3 sequence reads: CASSYSHTFYEQYF. DNA for the CDR3: TGTGCCAGCAGTTACTCGCACACCTTCTACGAGCAGTACTTC.

This clonotype occurred a few times. The genes are TRBV6-6 and TRBJ1-6; D gene uncertain. V was shortened by 3 bases and J by 9 bases, with 15 bases between the two germline ends. CDR3 length equals 15 residues. CDR1 and CDR2 (germline): MNHNY, SVGAGI (reference sequence). CDR3 DNA sequence: TGTGCCAGCAGTTATACCCCACGGGAAGGTTCACCCCTCCACTTT. Its protein is CASSYTPREGSPLHF.

This clonotype came up many times. The genes are TRBV25-1 and TRBJ2-5; the D gene is possibly TRBD1 (6 bases). Trimming stripped 7 bases from V and 5 bases from J, with 20 bases between. The germline V gene has CDR1 MGHDK and CDR2 SYGVNS. The CDR3 spans 15 residues. This chain's CDR3 is CASTFITGKGETQYF. For the CDR3, the DNA is TGTGCCAGCACTTTCATCACAGGGAAAGGGGAGACCCAGTACTTC.

This chain uses TRBV10-3 with TRBJ2-1; TRBD1 aligns across 10 bases. The length of the CDR3 is 16 residues. V lost 4 bases, J lost 9 bases, and 12 bases stayed unmatched. Germline CDR1 ENHRY, CDR2 SYGVKD. DNA of the CDR3: TGTGCCATCAGTGCGCCGCCCGGGACAGGGGATGGTGAGCAGTTCTTC. It translates to CAISAPPGTGDGEQFF.

This chain links TRBV20-1 with TRBJ1-5, with D unclear. Germline loops: CDR1 DFQATT, CDR2 SNEGSKA (reference sequence). The length of the CDR3 is 15 residues. With 1 base removed from V and 0 bases from J, the gap between germline ends came to 10 bases. CDR3 sequence (DNA): TGCAGTGCTAGAGGTATACTTTATAGCAATCAGCCCCAGCATTTT. It encodes CSARGILYSNQPQHF.

The chain is built from TRBV5-1 and TRBJ2-1; D unclear. Germline CDR1 is SGHRS and CDR2 is YFSETQ. The ends were cut back, 4 bases at V and 5 bases at J, with 4 bases in the middle. The CDR3 spans 11 residues. CDR3 residues: CASSGHNEQFF. Here the CDR3 DNA reads TGCGCCAGCAGCGGTCACAATGAGCAGTTCTTC.

The V and J genes are TRBV7-3 and TRBJ2-7, with 7 nucleotides matching TRBD2. Unmatched junction bases numbered 4, after V lost 2 bases and J lost 3 bases. The germline gives CDR1 SGHTA, CDR2 FQGTGA. The CDR3 length is 14 residues. The CDR3 nucleotides are TGTGCCAGCAGCTTAGGGTCTAGCGGCTACGAGCAGTACTTC. Translated: CASSLGSSGYEQYF.

This clonotype was recorded at least ten times. V is TRBV6-1 and J is TRBJ2-7, with TRBD1 matching over 7 bases. The germline CDR1 and CDR2 sequences are MNHNS and SASEGT. The CDR3 extends over 13 amino acids. V was clipped by 1 base and J by 7 bases; unmatched bases: 4. CDR3 bases: TGTGCCAGCAGTGAAGTCCCCAGGGGGGAGCAGTACTTC. Its translation is CASSEVPRGEQYF.

The chain couples TRBV11-3 to TRBJ1-1, with D unclear. The CDR3 is 12 residues long. Germline V gene sequence: CDR1 SGHNT, CDR2 YENEEA. V shed 6 bases and J shed 1 base, with 6 bases lying between them. CDR3: CASSPPNTEAFF. CDR3 coding DNA: TGTGCCAGCAGTCCCCCGAACACTGAAGCTTTCTTT.

This sequence joins TRBV9 and TRBJ2-3; TRBD2 aligns across 12 bases. Looked up from germline, CDR1 is SGDLS and CDR2 is YYNGEE. The V segment lost 3 bases and the J segment 2 bases; nucleotides outside the gene matches: 4. The length of the CDR3 is 16 residues. This CDR3 reads CASSARLAGVTDTQYF. DNA for the CDR3: TGTGCCAGCAGCGCCAGACTAGCGGGGGTCACAGATACGCAGTATTTT.

The chain has TRBV30 and TRBJ2-7; no reliable D call. V was trimmed by 0 bases and J by 4 bases, leaving 13 bases between them. The CDR3 sequence is 14 residues long. Germline V CDR1 and CDR2: GTSNPN, SVGIG (reference sequence). CDR3 region: CAWSVLGSIYEQYF. The CDR3 region has the DNA TGTGCCTGGAGTGTACTTGGCAGTATTTACGAGCAGTACTTC.

This clonotype was detected many times. The chain is built from TRBV6-2 or TRBV6-3 and TRBJ2-1; perhaps D is TRBD1 or TRBD2 (5 bases each). Between the trimmed V and J ends, which lost 5 bases and 0 bases, there was a span of 14 bases. The CDR3 is 16 amino acids. The germline gives CDR1 MNHEY, CDR2 SVGEGT. In DNA, the CDR3 is TGTGCCAGCAGTGACCCCGGGACGCTCTCCTACAATGAGCAGTTCTTC. Translated: CASSDPGTLSYNEQFF.

The sample holds many counts of this clonotype. The V and J genes are TRBV20-1 and TRBJ1-5; 8 bases align to TRBD1. V trimming: 3 bases; J trimming: 4 bases; junction bases outside the gene matches: 14. CDR3 length: 17 amino acids. CDR1 and CDR2 (germline): DFQATT, SNEGSKA (reference sequence). The CDR3 here is CSARADYRGVKNQPQHF. Here the CDR3 DNA reads TGCAGTGCTAGGGCCGATTACAGGGGGGTTAAGAATCAGCCCCAGCATTTT.

This chain uses TRBV24-1 with TRBJ2-2, with 7 bases fitting TRBD2. CDR1 and CDR2 (germline): KGHDR, SFDVKD. V lost 2 bases, J lost 9 bases, and 2 bases stayed unmatched. The CDR3 has 13 residues. CDR3 in amino acids: CATSDSGGRELFF. In DNA form, the CDR3 reads TGTGCCACCAGTGATTCGGGAGGACGGGAGCTGTTTTTT.

The table lists this clonotype with many counts. The chain carries TRBV12-3 or TRBV12-4 and TRBJ2-7; D gene unclear. The CDR3 is 13 residues long. With 3 bases removed from V and 3 bases from J, the gap between germline ends came to 9 bases. The CDR3 region is CASSFPGFYEQYF. The CDR3 nucleotides read TGTGCCAGCAGTTTTCCGGGTTTCTACGAGCAGTACTTC.

This clonotype was counted only a few times. The V gene is TRBV18, the J gene TRBJ2-1; 8 bases are shared with TRBD2. Germline CDR1 reads KGHSH; CDR2 reads LQKENI. Unmatched junction bases numbered 1, after V lost 2 bases and J lost 7 bases. This CDR3 contains 13 residues. CDR3 DNA: TGTGCCAGCTCACCAGGCGGGGGGAATGAGCAGTTCTTC. Its protein product is CASSPGGGNEQFF.

The rearrangement links TRBV24-1 to TRBJ2-3, with D perhaps matching TRBD1 (6 bases). This CDR3 has 14 residues. Deletions cut 3 bases from V and 5 bases from J, with 11 bases between. Germline assignment: CDR1 KGHDR and CDR2 SFDVKD. This CDR3 is CATSDPSGEDTQYF. For the CDR3, the DNA is TGTGCCACCAGTGATCCGTCAGGGGAAGATACGCAGTATTTT.

This chain joins TRBV14 and TRBJ2-2; D is undetermined. The germline CDR1 and CDR2 sequences are SGHDN and FVKESK. This CDR3 is 13 amino acids long. V was shortened by 2 bases and J by 5 bases, with 6 bases between the two germline ends. Written as DNA, the CDR3 is TGTGCCAGCAGCCAACCTATTACCGGGGAGCTGTTTTTT. The encoded protein is CASSQPITGELFF.